A single sample is the source of the 32 T cell receptor beta chains below, sequenced in a study of T cells in Graves' hyperthyroidism and ophthalmopathy. The investigators amplified TCR beta CDR3 regions from RNA transcripts. A set of HTBI primers served as the primers for a first-round RT-PCR of the TCR CDR3. MiXCR was run by TCRdb on the multiplex PCR reads, yielding one entry per CDR3 protein. The sample records hundreds of thousands of distinct CDR3 sequences, around 20% being singletons. The sequenced sample was blood. These receptors all come from a middle-aged man with Graves' ophthalmopathy.

This sequence joins TRBV12-3 or TRBV12-4 and TRBJ2-1; possible D gene TRBD2, 6 bases. The CDR3 has 15 amino acids. V was clipped by 3 bases and J by 9 bases, with 18 bases between them. This chain's CDR3 is CASSLRVVMGGEQFF. The CDR3 DNA sequence: TGTGCCAGCAGTTTGCGGGTCGTAATGGGAGGTGAGCAGTTCTTC.

A remark on this clonotype: One end of the junction fails to match germline, which may point to a read error. The V call is TRBV20-1, the J call TRBJ2-3; TRBD1 matches at 11 bases. The CDR3 is 14 residues long. Germline CDR1 reads DFQATT; CDR2 reads SNEGSKA (reference sequence). CDR3 loop: CSVLGQGATGTQYF. CDR3 coding DNA: TGCAGTGTCTTAGGACAGGGGGCGACAGGTACGCAGTATTTT.

This clonotype occurred a few times. The CDR3 here is CASSFAQGGGYTF. The CDR3 DNA reads as TGTGCCAGCAGTTTTGCTCAGGGAGGTGGCTACACCTTC. The chain couples TRBV27 to TRBJ1-2; a possible D gene is TRBD1 (5 bases). This CDR3 region has 13 residues. V lost 3 bases, J lost 7 bases, and 12 bases lay in between. Germline values: CDR1 MNHEY, CDR2 SMNVEV (reference sequence).

V and J are TRBV11-3 and TRBJ1-1; D is undetermined. The CDR3 has 12 amino acids. The germline CDR1 and CDR2 sequences are SGHNT and YENEEA. With 6 bases removed from V and 6 bases from J, the gap between germline ends came to 11 bases. The chain's CDR3 is CASRGGPPEAFF. DNA for the CDR3: TGTGCCAGCAGAGGTGGGCCGCCTGAAGCTTTCTTT.

Many counts were recorded for this clonotype. V is TRBV28 and J is TRBJ2-7, with D hard to call. The germline gives CDR1 MDHEN, CDR2 SYDVKM. V was shortened by 1 base and J by 4 bases, with 5 bases between the two germline ends. The CDR3 runs to 12 residues. The CDR3 loop is CASSLSPYEQYF. CDR3 nucleotide sequence: TGTGCCAGCAGTTTATCCCCTTACGAGCAGTACTTC. Full variable domain (missing parts from reference TRBV28 and TRBJ2-7): DVKVTQSSRYLVKRTGEKVFLECVQDMDHENMFWYRQDPGLGLRLIYFSYDVKMKEKGDIPEGYSVSREKKERFSLILESASTNQTSMYLCASSLSPYEQYFGPGTRLTVT.

As for this clonotype: Since a much larger clone is just one base distant, this may be a read error. The genes are TRBV6-5 and TRBJ1-1; D is perhaps TRBD1 (5 bases). CDR1 MNHEY and CDR2 SVGAGI come from the germline V gene. CDR3 length: 15 amino acids. The V gene lost 0 bases and the J gene lost 6 bases, with 14 bases spanning the gap. CDR3 sequence (DNA): TGTGCCAGCAGTTACTCGGTTCTTGGGGGTTCTGAAGCTTTCTTT. Translation gives CASSYSVLGGSEAFF.

V and J are TRBV18 and TRBJ2-1; maybe TRBD1 (7 bases). V shed 2 bases and J shed 1 base, with 18 bases lying between them. The V gene's germline CDR1 is KGHSH and CDR2 LQKENI. The CDR3 runs 18 residues. The CDR3 DNA reads TGTGCCAGCTCACCAACACGGGCGGCAGGGGGGTCCTACAATGAGCAGTTCTTC. Translated, it gives CASSPTRAAGGSYNEQFF.

This clonotype occurred many times. V is TRBV27 and J is TRBJ2-1; D gene uncertain. V shed 6 bases and J shed 1 base, with 7 bases lying between them. Looked up from germline, CDR1 is MNHEY and CDR2 is SMNVEV (reference sequence). This CDR3 spans 13 amino acids. CDR3 in amino acids: CASSLWSYNEQFF. In DNA, the CDR3 is TGTGCCAGCAGCCTGTGGTCCTACAATGAGCAGTTCTTC.

At least ten counts were recorded for this clonotype. The V call is TRBV11-2, the J call TRBJ1-1, with 7 bases identical to TRBD1. Germline V gene data show CDR1 as SGHAT and CDR2 as FQNNGV. The junction had 6 bases not matched to a gene; V was cut back by 5 bases and J by 0 bases. This CDR3 has 15 residues. The CDR3 reads CASSPQTGMNTEAFF. The CDR3 DNA reads as TGTGCCAGCAGCCCTCAGACAGGGATGAACACTGAAGCTTTCTTT.

This clonotype was found many times. The chain employs TRBV2 and TRBJ2-2; 12 bases are shared with TRBD2. Germline CDR1 reads SNHLY; CDR2 reads FYNNEI. There are 16 residues in the CDR3. J was trimmed by 4 bases and V by 5 bases; bases with no gene match: 5. DNA for the CDR3: TGTGCCAGCAGTTATCGGACTAGCGGGACCACCGGGGAGCTGTTTTTT. As protein: CASSYRTSGTTGELFF.

The chain recombines TRBV7-9 with TRBJ2-2; maybe TRBD1 (6 bases). Germline V gene data show CDR1 as SEHNR and CDR2 as FQNEAQ (reference sequence). The V and J ends lost 3 bases and 0 bases respectively, with 8 bases between them. The CDR3 runs 15 residues. The chain's CDR3 is CASSFRGSNTGELFF. The CDR3 nucleotides are TGTGCCAGCAGCTTCAGGGGCTCGAACACCGGGGAGCTGTTTTTT.

This clonotype has a handful of counts. This chain uses TRBV12-3 or TRBV12-4 with TRBJ1-5; D possibly corresponds to TRBD1 (6 bases). CDR3 size: 13 residues. With 8 bases removed from V and 5 bases from J, the gap between germline ends came to 13 bases. The DNA for the CDR3 is TGTGCCAGCGGGCAGGGGTGGGATCAGCCCCAGCATTTT. Amino acid sequence: CASGQGWDQPQHF.

The chain has TRBV6-1 and TRBJ1-2; possible D gene TRBD1, 5 bases. V lost 5 bases, J lost 7 bases, and 23 bases lay in between. Germline CDR1 is MNHNS and CDR2 is SASEGT. The CDR3 totals 16 residues. The CDR3 protein is CASSFPPVGGRGGYTF. Here the CDR3 DNA reads TGTGCCAGCAGTTTTCCCCCCGTTGGGGGAAGAGGTGGCTACACCTTC.

This clonotype was seen repeatedly, ten times or more. The V call is TRBV3-1, the J call TRBJ1-2; tentative D call: TRBD1 (5 bases). Between the trimmed V and J ends, which lost 4 bases and 6 bases, there was a span of 12 bases. There are 13 residues in the CDR3. Germline lookup yields CDR1 LGHDT and CDR2 YNNKEL (reference sequence). CDR3 sequence reads: CASSLDRLNGYTF. In DNA form, the CDR3 reads TGTGCCAGCAGCCTAGACAGACTAAATGGCTACACCTTC.

V gene TRBV9 combines with J gene TRBJ2-3; 9 bases fit TRBD1. The CDR3 totals 14 residues. V lost 7 bases, J lost 4 bases, and 7 bases stayed unmatched. The germline CDR1 and CDR2 sequences are SGDLS and YYNGEE. The CDR3 loop reads CASGLRQGADTQYF. The CDR3 DNA is TGTGCCAGCGGCTTACGACAGGGGGCAGATACGCAGTATTTT. The full variable domain, its missing parts supplied by reference TRBV9 and TRBJ2-3, is DSGVTQTPKHLITATGQRVTLRCSPRSGDLSVYWYQQSLDQGLQFLIQYYNGEERAKGNILERFSAQQFPDLHSELNLSSLELGDSALYFCASGLRQGADTQYFGPGTRLTVL.

This clonotype was counted a few times. This chain connects TRBV13 to TRBJ1-1; D perhaps matches TRBD1 (6 bases). V lost 4 bases and J lost 6, with 12 bases in between. The germline V gene encodes CDR1 PRHDT and CDR2 FYEKMQ (reference sequence). CDR3 size: 13 residues. This CDR3 is CASSSPPGAEAFF. The CDR3 DNA is TGTGCCAGCAGCTCCCCCCCAGGGGCTGAAGCTTTCTTT.

J is TRBJ1-5 and V is TRBV9, with TRBD1 matching 7 bases. CDR1 and CDR2 from the germline V gene are SGDLS and YYNGEE. The junction had 6 bases not matched to a gene; V was cut back by 4 bases and J by 5 bases. This CDR3 is 14 amino acids long. DNA of the CDR3: TGTGCCAGCAGCAATACAGGGGCAGATCAGCCCCAGCATTTT. This sequence encodes CASSNTGADQPQHF.

A few counts support this clonotype. The chain joins TRBV6-2 or TRBV6-3 to TRBJ2-1; TRBD2 matches at 16 bases. The CDR3 sequence is 16 residues long. CDR1 MNHEY and CDR2 SVGEGT come from the germline V gene. Trimming removed 6 bases from V and 4 bases from J; junction bases left unmatched: 3. CDR3 region: CASRGLAGGYYNEQFF. The CDR3 region has the DNA TGTGCCAGCAGGGGACTAGCGGGAGGGTATTACAATGAGCAGTTCTTC.

This clonotype was counted at least ten times. The chain uses TRBV5-5 and TRBJ2-3; tentative D call: TRBD1 (5 bases). V was cut by 3 bases and J by 2 bases, with 16 bases left in between. The CDR3 runs 16 residues. The germline V gene has CDR1 SGHKS and CDR2 YYEKEE (reference sequence). CDR3 nucleotide sequence: TGTGCCAGCAGCTGGCTCTGGACAAGGCACACAGATACGCAGTATTTT. Encoded protein: CASSWLWTRHTDTQYF.

This clonotype has a count of ten or more. This chain uses TRBV7-9 with TRBJ2-3; 7 nucleotides match TRBD1. CDR3 length equals 16 residues. The V and J ends lost 4 bases and 2 bases, in that order; junction bases with no gene match: 9. Germline loops: CDR1 SEHNR, CDR2 FQNEAQ (reference sequence). CDR3 coding DNA: TGTGCCAGCAGCTGGTGGACAGGAACCCCCACAGATACGCAGTATTTT. Translating gives CASSWWTGTPTDTQYF.

There are many counts of this clonotype. The gene calls are TRBV2 and TRBJ1-1, with TRBD1 matching over 8 bases. The V gene end was trimmed by 3 bases and the J gene end by 6 bases; junction bases not matched to a gene: 9. There are 15 residues in the CDR3. The germline gives CDR1 SNHLY, CDR2 FYNNEI. The DNA for the CDR3 is TGTGCCAGCAGTGACAGGGGGCGCGTCGGGGCTGAAGCTTTCTTT. Translated: CASSDRGRVGAEAFF.

The CDR3 region has the DNA TGTGCCAGCCCCCGGACAGGGGTCACCGGGGAGCTGTTTTTT. Protein: CASPRTGVTGELFF. V and J are TRBV2 and TRBJ2-2; the match to TRBD1 covers 9 bases. The junction had 5 bases not matched to a gene; V was cut back by 8 bases and J by 4 bases. In germline, CDR1 is SNHLY, CDR2 FYNNEI. This CDR3 has 14 amino acids. The variable domain in full, with the rest retrieved from reference TRBV2 and TRBJ2-2, is EPEVTQTPSHQVTQMGQEVILRCVPISNHLYFYWYRQILGQKVEFLVSFYNNEISEKSEIFDDQFSVERPDGSNFTLKIRSTKLEDSAMYFCASPRTGVTGELFFGEGSRLTVL.

There are many counts of this clonotype. The J gene is TRBJ2-1, the V gene TRBV7-8, with 7 bases aligning to TRBD2. Germline V gene lookup returns CDR1 SGHVS and CDR2 FQNEAQ. Trimming cost V 4 bases and J 8 bases; bases outside gene matches: 5. The CDR3 is 13 amino acids. CDR3 loop: CASSYGLGDEQFF. For the CDR3, the DNA is TGTGCCAGCAGCTACGGACTAGGCGATGAGCAGTTCTTC.

The chain uses TRBV5-1 and TRBJ2-5; perhaps TRBD1 as D (6 bases). This CDR3 is 14 amino acids long. Germline CDR1 SGHRS, CDR2 YFSETQ. Trimming removed 6 bases from V and 5 bases from J, with 17 bases in between. The CDR3 DNA sequence: TGCGCCAGCACGGACAGCTCCACCAGGGAGACCCAGTACTTC. Translated: CASTDSSTRETQYF.

The chain is built from TRBV29-1 and TRBJ1-3; TRBD1 is a possible D gene (6 bases). This CDR3 is 14 amino acids long. Trimming removed 6 bases from V and 2 bases from J, with 14 bases in between. CDR1 and CDR2 (germline): SQVTM, ANQGSEA. The CDR3 loop reads CSVPSGGPGNTIYF. The CDR3 DNA reads as TGCAGCGTCCCTTCGGGGGGCCCTGGAAACACCATATATTTT.

The rearrangement uses TRBV28 and TRBJ1-1; D perhaps matches TRBD1 (5 bases). The length of the CDR3 is 14 residues. CDR1 and CDR2 (germline): MDHEN, SYDVKM. Trimming removed 7 bases at V and 8 bases at J, with 20 bases between. CDR3 coding DNA: TGTGCCAGCATTAATACAGGATCTCTCTTGGAAGCTTTCTTT. It is translated as CASINTGSLLEAFF.

This rearrangement joins TRBV7-9 to TRBJ2-2; D is ambiguous. Germline CDR1 reads SEHNR; CDR2 reads FQNEAQ (reference sequence). This CDR3 spans 13 amino acids. Trimming stripped 10 bases from V and 3 bases from J, with 12 bases between. The CDR3 coding sequence is TGTGCCATACAAACTCGCGACACCGGGGAGCTGTTTTTT. This sequence encodes CAIQTRDTGELFF.

This clonotype came up a few times. This chain links TRBV24-1 with TRBJ1-5, with D possibly matching TRBD1 (5 bases). Germline V CDR1 and CDR2: KGHDR, SFDVKD. The V end was cut by 3 bases, the J end by 2 bases, with 13 bases between. The CDR3 consists of 16 residues. This CDR3 is CATSDPPGPGNQPQHF. As DNA, the CDR3 is TGTGCCACCAGTGATCCGCCGGGACCTGGCAATCAGCCCCAGCATTTT.

This clonotype was seen ten or more times. The chain recombines TRBV27 with TRBJ2-7; D is possibly TRBD2 (6 bases). The CDR3 spans 15 residues. The germline gives CDR1 MNHEY, CDR2 SMNVEV (reference sequence). The ends were cut back, 2 bases at V and 1 base at J, with 12 bases in the middle. CDR3 in DNA: TGTGCCAGCAGTTTAGGAGGGCTCGCGTCCTACGAGCAGTACTTC. Translation: CASSLGGLASYEQYF.

This clonotype was recorded many times. The V gene is TRBV3-1, the J gene TRBJ2-3; 9 bases are a match to TRBD2. This CDR3 region has 15 residues. V lost 2 bases and J lost 4; bases outside the gene matches: 4. In germline, CDR1 is LGHDT, CDR2 YNNKEL (reference sequence). The CDR3: CASSQTRGGADTQYF. The CDR3 DNA follows: TGTGCCAGCAGCCAAACCCGCGGGGGGGCAGATACGCAGTATTTT.

This sequence joins TRBV6-1 and TRBJ2-2, with TRBD1 as a possible D gene (7 bases). The germline V gene encodes CDR1 MNHNS and CDR2 SASEGT. The CDR3 spans 16 residues. V lost 8 bases and J 6 bases, leaving 22 bases between the germline ends. The CDR3 is CASGALTGRTPGELFF. The CDR3 DNA reads as TGTGCCAGCGGCGCCCTGACAGGGAGGACTCCCGGGGAGCTGTTTTTT.

This clonotype was seen ten or more times. V gene TRBV11-2 combines with J gene TRBJ2-2; D is unresolved. Deletions cut 8 bases from V and 2 bases from J, with 9 bases between. This CDR3 is built from 13 residues. Germline loops: CDR1 SGHAT, CDR2 FQNNGV. CDR3 loop: CASGSLNTGELFF. The CDR3 DNA reads TGTGCCAGCGGATCGCTTAACACCGGGGAGCTGTTTTTT.